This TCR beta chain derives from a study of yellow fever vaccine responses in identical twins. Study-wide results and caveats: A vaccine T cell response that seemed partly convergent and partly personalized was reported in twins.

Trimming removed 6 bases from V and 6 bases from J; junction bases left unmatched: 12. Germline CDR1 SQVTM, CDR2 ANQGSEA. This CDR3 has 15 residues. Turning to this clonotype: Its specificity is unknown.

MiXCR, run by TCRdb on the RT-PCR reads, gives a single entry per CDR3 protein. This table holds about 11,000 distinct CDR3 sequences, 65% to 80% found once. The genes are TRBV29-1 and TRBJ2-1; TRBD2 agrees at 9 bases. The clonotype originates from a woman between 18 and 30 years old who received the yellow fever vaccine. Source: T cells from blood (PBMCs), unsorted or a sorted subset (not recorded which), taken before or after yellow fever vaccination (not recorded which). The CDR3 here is CSVPLPPTSGNEQFF. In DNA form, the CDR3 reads TGCAGCGTGCCCTTGCCCCCGACTAGCGGCAATGAGCAGTTCTTC.